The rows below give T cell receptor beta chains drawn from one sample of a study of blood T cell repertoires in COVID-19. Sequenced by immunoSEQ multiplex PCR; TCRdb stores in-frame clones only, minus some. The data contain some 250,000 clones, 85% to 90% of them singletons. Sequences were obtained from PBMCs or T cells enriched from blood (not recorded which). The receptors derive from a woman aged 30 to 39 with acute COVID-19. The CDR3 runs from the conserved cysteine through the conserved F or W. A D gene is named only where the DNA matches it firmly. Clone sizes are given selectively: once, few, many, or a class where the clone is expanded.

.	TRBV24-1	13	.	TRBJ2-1	CATSDLTDSEQFF	TGTGCCACCAGTGATTTGACAGATTCTGAGCAGTTCTTC
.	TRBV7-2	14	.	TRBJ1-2	CASSLGTEIYGYTF	TGTGCCAGCAGCTTAGGGACAGAGATCTATGGCTACACCTTC
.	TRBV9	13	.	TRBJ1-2	CASSVRGNYGYTF	TGTGCCAGCAGCGTAAGGGGGAACTATGGCTACACCTTC
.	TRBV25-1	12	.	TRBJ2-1	CASSKSYNEQFF	TGTGCCAGCAGTAAATCTTACAATGAGCAGTTCTTC
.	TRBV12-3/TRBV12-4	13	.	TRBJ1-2	CASSLGLPTLNTF	TGTGCCAGCAGTTTAGGGTTGCCGACATTAAACACCTTC
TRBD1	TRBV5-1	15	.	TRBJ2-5	CASSVTGTLGETQYF	TGCGCCAGCAGCGTGACAGGGACCCTGGGGGAGACCCAGTACTTC
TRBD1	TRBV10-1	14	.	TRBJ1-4	CASSEGTGNEKLFF	TGCGCCAGCAGTGAGGGGACAGGGAATGAAAAACTGTTTTTT
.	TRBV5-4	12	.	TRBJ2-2	CASSGLDRELFF	TGTGCCAGCAGCGGACTGGACCGGGAGCTGTTTTTT
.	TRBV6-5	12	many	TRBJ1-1	CASSYTGQEAFF	TGTGCCAGCAGTTATACAGGTCAGGAAGCTTTCTTT
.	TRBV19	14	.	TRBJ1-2	CASSSPFSNYGYTF	TGTGCCAGTAGTAGTCCCTTTTCCAACTATGGCTACACCTTC
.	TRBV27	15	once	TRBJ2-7	CASSPRTEQTYEQYF	TGTGCCAGCAGTCCACGGACAGAGCAAACCTACGAGCAGTACTTC
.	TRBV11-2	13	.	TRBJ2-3	CASSLGTADTQYF	TGTGCCAGCAGCTTAGGCACAGCAGATACGCAGTATTTT
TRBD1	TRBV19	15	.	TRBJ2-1	CASSTPGQHYNEQFF	TGTGCCAGTAGTACACCGGGACAGCATTACAATGAGCAGTTCTTC
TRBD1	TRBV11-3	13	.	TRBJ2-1	CASSFDRAGEQFF	TGTGCCAGCAGCTTTGACAGGGCGGGTGAGCAGTTCTTC
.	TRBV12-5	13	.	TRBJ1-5	CASGLTGHQPQHF	TGTGCTAGTGGATTGACAGGTCATCAGCCCCAGCATTTT
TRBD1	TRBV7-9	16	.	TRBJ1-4	CASSWGQGLFNEKLFF	TGTGCCAGCAGTTGGGGACAGGGCCTTTTTAATGAAAAACTGTTTTTT
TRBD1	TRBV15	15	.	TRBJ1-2	CATSSQGQGYQGYTF	TGTGCCACCAGCAGTCAAGGACAGGGGTATCAGGGCTACACCTTC
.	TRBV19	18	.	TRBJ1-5	CASSMVHYTKGGNQPQHF	TGTGCCAGTAGTATGGTACACTATACGAAGGGGGGGAATCAGCCCCAGCATTTT
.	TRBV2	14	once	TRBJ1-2	CASRNPTGYYGYTF	TGTGCCAGCAGAAACCCTACAGGGTACTATGGCTACACCTTC
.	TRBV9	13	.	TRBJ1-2	CASSVSEGRGYTF	TGTGCCAGCAGCGTAAGCGAGGGCCGTGGCTACACCTTC
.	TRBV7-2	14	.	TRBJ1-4	CASSPTNTNEKLFF	TGTGCCAGCAGCCCGACAAATACTAATGAAAAACTGTTTTTT
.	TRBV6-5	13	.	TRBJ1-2	CASSYSGPDGYTF	TGTGCCAGCAGTTACTCGGGGCCCGATGGCTACACCTTC
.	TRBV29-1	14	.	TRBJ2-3	CSAQGFGRTDTQYF	TGCAGCGCTCAGGGTTTTGGGCGGACAGATACGCAGTATTTT
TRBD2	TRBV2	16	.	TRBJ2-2	CASKPGLAGVTGELFF	TGTGCCAGCAAGCCCGGACTAGCGGGGGTGACCGGGGAGCTGTTTTTT
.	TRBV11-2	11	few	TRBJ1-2	CASSPLYGYTF	TGTGCCAGCAGCCCACTGTATGGCTACACCTTC
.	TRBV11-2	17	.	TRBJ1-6	CASSSALGGSYNSPLHF	TGTGCCAGCAGTTCGGCCTTAGGGGGCTCCTATAATTCACCCCTCCACTTT
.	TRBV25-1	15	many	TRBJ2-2	CASSEPQGNTGELFF	TGTGCCAGCAGCGAACCACAGGGGAACACCGGGGAGCTGTTTTTT
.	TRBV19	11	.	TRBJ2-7	CASSTAGKQYF	TGTGCCAGTAGTACTGCAGGGAAGCAGTACTTC
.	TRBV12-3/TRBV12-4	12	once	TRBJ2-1	CASSPLGYEQFF	TGTGCCAGCAGCCCCCTGGGCTACGAGCAGTTCTTC
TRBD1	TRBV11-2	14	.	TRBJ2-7	CASSLLDRDYEQYF	TGTGCCAGCAGCCTCCTGGACAGGGACTACGAGCAGTACTTC
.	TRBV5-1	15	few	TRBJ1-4	CASSENQGPNEKLFF	TGCGCCAGCAGCGAAAATCAGGGTCCTAATGAAAAACTGTTTTTT
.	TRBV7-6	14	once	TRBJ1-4	CASSLDPISGKLFF	TGTGCCAGCAGCCTAGACCCAATTTCGGGAAAACTGTTTTTT
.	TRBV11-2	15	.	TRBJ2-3	CASSAGAASTDTQYF	TGTGCCAGCAGCGCAGGGGCGGCTAGCACAGATACGCAGTATTTT
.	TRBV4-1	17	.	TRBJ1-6	CASSPLWQGIDNSPLHF	TGCGCCAGCAGCCCTCTCTGGCAGGGAATCGACAATTCACCCCTCCACTTT
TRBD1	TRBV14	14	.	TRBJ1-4	CASSLLQGDEKLFF	TGTGCCAGCAGCCTCCTACAGGGGGATGAAAAACTGTTTTTT
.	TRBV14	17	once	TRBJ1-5	CASSQEMGQVSNQPQHF	TGTGCCAGCAGCCAAGAAATGGGGCAGGTTAGCAATCAGCCCCAGCATTTT